Included here is one T cell receptor (beta chain) sequence, with context. Its specificity is unknown. The data are from a study of long-term antiretroviral therapy in people with HIV. Study-wide results and caveats: Within the repertoire, clones expanded before ART were dominant at all time points. HIV repertoires showed narrower CDR3 length ranges than controls. Diversity remained lower than transplant donor controls, even though it increased after ART.

Every specimen provided about 0.9-11 million cryopreserved PBMC before DNA extraction took place. The CDR3 extends over 15 amino acids. Germline CDR1 SGHRS, CDR2 YFSETQ. The J segment lost 2 bases and the V segment lost 2 bases, leaving 3 bases of the junction unmatched. The immunoSEQ assay was v3.0, run at survey level. Assay: immunoSEQ multiplex PCR; the TCRdb copy retains only in-frame clones and omits some. The data show over 30,000 clones, with more than 60% seen just once and just over 7% held by the top ten. This specimen consisted of unsorted PBMCs, obtained 2 years after starting antiretroviral therapy. The chain recombines TRBV5-1 with TRBJ2-1, with TRBD2 identical over 8 bases. The clonotype was recovered from a woman aged 45-60 years with HIV. The chain's CDR3 is CASSLGGGTYNEQFF. The CDR3 coding sequence is TGCGCCAGCAGCTTAGGCGGGGGGACCTACAATGAGCAGTTCTTC.